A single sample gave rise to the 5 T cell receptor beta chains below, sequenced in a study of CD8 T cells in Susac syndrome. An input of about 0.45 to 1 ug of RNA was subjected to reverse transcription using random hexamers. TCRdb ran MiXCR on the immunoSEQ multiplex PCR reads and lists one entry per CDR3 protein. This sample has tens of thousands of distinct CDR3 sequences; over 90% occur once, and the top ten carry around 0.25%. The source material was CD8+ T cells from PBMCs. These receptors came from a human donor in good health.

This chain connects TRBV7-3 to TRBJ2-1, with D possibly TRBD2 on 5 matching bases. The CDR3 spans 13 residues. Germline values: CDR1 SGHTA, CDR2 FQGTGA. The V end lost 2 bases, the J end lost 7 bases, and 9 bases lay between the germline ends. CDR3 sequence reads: CASSLLEGNEQFF. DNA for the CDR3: TGTGCCAGCAGCTTACTCGAGGGAAATGAGCAGTTCTTC.

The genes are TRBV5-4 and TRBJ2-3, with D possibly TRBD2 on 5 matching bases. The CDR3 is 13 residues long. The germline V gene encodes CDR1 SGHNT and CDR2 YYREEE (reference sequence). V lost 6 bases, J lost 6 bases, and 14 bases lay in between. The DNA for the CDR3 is TGTGCCAGCACCGGAGGTGCTCCTGATACGCAGTATTTT. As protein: CASTGGAPDTQYF.

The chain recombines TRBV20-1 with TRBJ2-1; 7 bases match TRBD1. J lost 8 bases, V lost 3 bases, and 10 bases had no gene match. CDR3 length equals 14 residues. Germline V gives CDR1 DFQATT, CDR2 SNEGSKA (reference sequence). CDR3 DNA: TGCAGTGCTAGGGGATCGACAGGGCGGGATGAGCAGTTCTTC. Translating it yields CSARGSTGRDEQFF.

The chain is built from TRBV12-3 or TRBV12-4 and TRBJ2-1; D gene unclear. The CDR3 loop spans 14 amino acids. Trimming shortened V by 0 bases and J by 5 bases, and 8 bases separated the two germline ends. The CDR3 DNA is TGTGCCAGCAGTTTAGCACGCCCGAACAATGAGCAGTTCTTC. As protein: CASSLARPNNEQFF.

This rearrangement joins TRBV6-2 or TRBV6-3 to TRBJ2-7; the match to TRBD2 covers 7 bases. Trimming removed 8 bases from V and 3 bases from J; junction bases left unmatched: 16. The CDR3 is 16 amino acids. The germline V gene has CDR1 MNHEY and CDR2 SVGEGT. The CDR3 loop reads CASRSEGGRGGYEQYV. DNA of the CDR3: TGTGCCAGCCGGTCCGAGGGAGGGCGCGGGGGCTACGAGCAGTACGTC.